This TCR beta chain was sequenced for a study of tumor and adjacent non-tumor tissue in lung cancer. Study-level information: Patients were aged about 31 to 85, about 10 men and roughly 5 women, stage I to III. Study results and caveats: Tumor repertoires had a smaller top 100 clone share than normal lung.

TCRbeta libraries were built with three rounds of nested PCR, modified from ARM-PCR. TCRdb re-called the multiplex PCR reads with MiXCR, one entry per CDR3 protein. The profile covers 65,000 to 95,000 distinct CDR3 sequences, with roughly 70% appearing a single time and 10% to 15% taken by the ten largest. This CDR3 comprises 16 residues. Germline CDR1 is MNHEY and CDR2 is SVGAGI. On this clonotype itself: What it recognizes is unknown. One end of the junction does not line up with germline, which may come from a read error.

RNA was extracted from bulk tissue without any cell sorting. The clonotype comes from a woman in her 70s with non-small cell lung cancer. The sample taken for sequencing was lung tumor tissue. The chain combines TRBV6-5 with TRBJ2-5; D may be TRBD2 (6 bases). The CDR3 sequence: CAISNPSGEGKETQYF. For the CDR3, the DNA is TGTGCCATCAGTAATCCCTCGGGAGAAGGGAAAGAGACCCAGTACTTC.